This record covers a single TCR beta chain. This clonotype has a single count. Its antigen target is currently unknown. The sample holds no much larger clone one base away, and base qualities are not on file. The CDR3 runs 14 amino acids, cysteine and phenylalanine included. The sequence is cut down to CDR3 DNA, 42 bases in frame from base 1. In the germline V gene (reference sequence), CDR1 corresponds to LNHDA and CDR2 to SQIVND. V gives up 7 bases and J gives up 0 bases, and the segment between their germline ends measures 10 bases. Ficoll-Paque density gradient centrifugation was used to isolate PBMCs. The sequencing machine was an Illumina NovaSeq 6000. Using 5'RACE with constant-segment primers, TCRalpha and TCRbeta cDNA libraries were constructed, with sample barcodes and unique molecular identifiers added in the process. RNA was extracted from every sample with Trizol reagent. The libraries were amplified in two PCR steps, and the second step added a second sample barcode and Illumina TruSeq adapters. Libraries were sequenced on an Illumina NovaSeq with 2 x 150 bp paired-end reads. The paper's data handling went like this. Reads were demultiplexed and collapsed into UMI-guided consensus sequences with migec v1.2.7. With mixcr v2.1.11, UMI consensuses were aligned to TRA and TRB V and J templates and assembled into clonotypes. A clonotype was counted as expanded or contracted only if both edgeR and NoisET called the change significant, with noise models trained on biological replicates. For edgeR calls, a false discovery rate-adjusted p below 0.01 and a log2 fold-change threshold of 1 were applied. PCA with hierarchical clustering of max-normalized trajectories of the 1000 most abundant clonotypes was used as exploratory dynamics analysis. Each responding clone was given a CD4 or CD8 phenotype based on the CD4+ and CD8+ repertoires, which had been sequenced separately. The public reads were reanalyzed by TCRdb: fastp trimming at Q25, MiXCR alignment, in-frame beta chains only. Identical CDR3 protein sequences are pooled into one entry, listed with their most common genes and DNA. Clone size and V and J calls follow TCRdb, not the original study. This sample lists hundreds of thousands of distinct CDR3 sequences; 20% were detected once. 7.5% to 9.5% of the sample lies in the top ten.

The data originate from a study of T-cell memory formation after mild COVID-19 (dated by TCRdb to the early 2020s). As for the study more broadly: Most TCR sequence clusters were specific to one of the two donors. T-cell clones expanding and contracting after mild COVID-19 in a couple of donors were tracked by longitudinal TCRalpha and TCRbeta repertoire sequencing. Two young, previously healthy adult volunteers, one female and one male, were included in the cohort.

The investigation overall reported the following: Only a couple of mild cases were covered by the study, and larger cohorts that include severe cases with pre-infection samples were considered necessary. Contracting CD4+ clones turned up mainly in the CM and EM memory subsets, whereas EMRA was where CD8+ clones were enriched. Some responding clones were detected in pre-infection memory, suggesting pre-existing cross-reactive memory T cells joined the SARS-CoV-2 response. Balanced CD4/CD8 phenotypes were observed for clones contracting from day 15 to 85, whereas a bias towards CD4+ was observed for a second wave of clones expanding from day 15 to 37. SARS-CoV-2 specificity was not confirmed for the second-wave clones peaking on day 37.

The chain couples TRBV19 to TRBJ1-3, with the D gene not clear enough to name. The specimen was PBMCs or a T cell subset sorted from them (not recorded which). The TCR comes from an adult woman who had mild COVID-19 (a few samples of this study predate the infection). The sample titles of this study are shuffled in the database, so cell type and time point are left out; the donor was told from shared clones. The CDR3 amino acid sequence is: CASKVGSSGNTIYF. The base sequence is TGTGCCAGTAAAGTGGGCTCCTCTGGAAACACCATATATTTT.